This entry concerns a single T cell receptor beta chain. Its antigen remains unidentified. The CDR3 sequence is 14 residues long. V was pared by 5 bases and J by 7 bases, with 14 bases between. Germline-derived CDR1 and CDR2 are LNHDA and SQIVND (reference sequence). This sample is drawn from a study of shared clonotypes between healthy human individuals. Whole-study results and caveats: Across a handful of donors, naive CD4 shared roughly 5.1%, naive CD8 under 4%, memory CD4 less than 2.5%, memory CD8 around 0.36%.

The assay was carried out at the deep level. Genomic DNA of each subset was evenly split across several immunoSEQ plates. The method was immunoSEQ multiplex PCR; TCRdb's version includes in-frame clones alone and lacks a portion of them. The repertoire includes millions of clones, around 94% of them detected once, and over 0.12% sits in the top ten. The sample comprised naive CD4+ T cells sorted from blood. Subset reported: CD45RA+ positively selected. This TCR was sampled from a man between 18 and 35 years old in good health. The chain recombines TRBV19 with TRBJ1-4; D is ambiguous. The CDR3 spells CASSGSSASEKLFF. The CDR3 DNA is TGTGCCAGTAGTGGTTCCTCCGCGTCTGAAAAACTGTTTTTT.